These T cell receptor beta chains were read from a single sample in a study of breast tumors, draining lymph nodes, adjacent tissues. In TCRdb, the multiplex PCR reads were re-called with MiXCR into one record per CDR3 protein. The sample shows about 170,000 distinct CDR3 sequences, 30% to 40% of them seen only once. The sequencing sample was made of axillary lymph node tissue. These receptors originate from a female donor with breast cancer. Some clones in this sample may be carry-over from other donors' samples. CDR3s include the opening cysteine and the closing phenylalanine or tryptophan. The order of the fields is J gene, V gene, CDR3 length, clone size, D gene, CDR3 protein, CDR3 DNA. A D gene is named only where the DNA matches it firmly. Rows may omit the clone size; those that give it use once, few, many or a size class.

j_call: TRBJ1-2; v_call: TRBV4-3; cdr3_length: 15; clone_size: many; d_call: TRBD1; cdr3_aa: CASRPTDRGVRGYTF; cdr3_nt: TGCGCCAGCAGACCCACTGACAGGGGCGTGCGGGGCTACACCTTC
j_call: TRBJ1-2; v_call: TRBV6-5; cdr3_length: 16; clone_size: few; d_call: NA; cdr3_aa: CASSYSIWVPNYGYTF; cdr3_nt: TGTGCCAGCAGTTACTCGATATGGGTTCCGAACTATGGCTACACCTTC
j_call: TRBJ2-7; v_call: TRBV20-1; cdr3_length: 13; clone_size: NA; d_call: NA; cdr3_aa: CSALRGSSYEQYF; cdr3_nt: TGCAGTGCTCTTAGGGGGAGCTCCTACGAGCAGTACTTC
j_call: TRBJ1-5; v_call: TRBV6-5; cdr3_length: 15; clone_size: NA; d_call: NA; cdr3_aa: CASSHSRPGKQPQRF; cdr3_nt: TGTGCCAGCAGTCACTCCCGGCCGGGCAAACAGCCCCAGCGTTTT
j_call: TRBJ2-7; v_call: TRBV2; cdr3_length: 14; clone_size: many; d_call: NA; cdr3_aa: CASSTITSGYEQYF; cdr3_nt: TGTGCCAGCAGCACGATAACTTCAGGGTACGAGCAGTACTTC
j_call: TRBJ2-5; v_call: TRBV3-1; cdr3_length: 14; clone_size: many; d_call: TRBD2; cdr3_aa: CASSLRGGGETQYF; cdr3_nt: TGTGCCAGCAGCCTCCGGGGGGGCGGAGAGACCCAGTACTTC
j_call: TRBJ2-5; v_call: TRBV4-1; cdr3_length: 14; clone_size: many; d_call: NA; cdr3_aa: CASSHRAVQETQYF; cdr3_nt: TGCGCCAGCAGCCATCGGGCGGTACAAGAGACCCAGTACTTC
j_call: TRBJ1-3; v_call: TRBV5-6; cdr3_length: 18; clone_size: many; d_call: NA; cdr3_aa: CASSPVREGRSSGNTIYF; cdr3_nt: TGTGCCAGCAGCCCCGTGAGGGAAGGTCGGTCGTCTGGAAACACCATATATTTT
j_call: TRBJ2-1; v_call: TRBV10-2; cdr3_length: 15; clone_size: NA; d_call: TRBD2; cdr3_aa: CASHGLAGVYNEQFF; cdr3_nt: TGCGCCAGCCACGGACTAGCGGGGGTCTACAATGAGCAGTTCTTC
j_call: TRBJ2-1; v_call: TRBV5-6; cdr3_length: 14; clone_size: many; d_call: TRBD1; cdr3_aa: CASRRDRNLNEQFF; cdr3_nt: TGTGCCAGCAGAAGGGACAGGAATTTGAATGAGCAGTTCTTC
j_call: TRBJ1-2; v_call: TRBV7-9; cdr3_length: 12; clone_size: NA; d_call: TRBD1; cdr3_aa: CASTRGAYGYTF; cdr3_nt: TGTGCCAGCACCAGGGGGGCATATGGCTACACCTTC
j_call: TRBJ2-7; v_call: TRBV4-2; cdr3_length: 19; clone_size: many; d_call: TRBD2; cdr3_aa: CASSQEMSSGGASSYEQYF; cdr3_nt: TGTGCCAGCAGCCAAGAAATGAGTAGCGGGGGGGCGAGCTCCTACGAGCAGTACTTC
j_call: TRBJ2-3; v_call: TRBV15; cdr3_length: 15; clone_size: NA; d_call: NA; cdr3_aa: CATIPGPGGTDTQYF; cdr3_nt: TGTGCCACCATTCCGGGACCAGGTGGCACAGATACGCAGTATTTT
j_call: TRBJ2-7; v_call: TRBV6-5; cdr3_length: 13; clone_size: many; d_call: NA; cdr3_aa: CASSRRTWGEQYF; cdr3_nt: TGTGCCAGCAGCCGCCGGACTTGGGGGGAGCAGTACTTC
j_call: TRBJ1-4; v_call: TRBV7-2; cdr3_length: 16; clone_size: many; d_call: NA; cdr3_aa: CASSSQPRARGEKLFF; cdr3_nt: TGTGCCAGCAGCTCTCAGCCCCGGGCGAGGGGTGAAAAACTGTTTTTT
j_call: TRBJ1-2; v_call: TRBV20-1; cdr3_length: 22; clone_size: once; d_call: NA; cdr3_aa: CSARDTAKMNQPQHFGSYGYTF; cdr3_nt: NA
j_call: TRBJ2-1; v_call: TRBV12-3/TRBV12-4; cdr3_length: 19; clone_size: many; d_call: TRBD2; cdr3_aa: CASRGPAGSYQSSYNEQFF; cdr3_nt: TGTGCCAGCAGGGGACCAGCGGGGTCATATCAGAGCTCCTACAATGAGCAGTTCTTC
j_call: TRBJ2-7; v_call: TRBV6-5; cdr3_length: 15; clone_size: many; d_call: TRBD1; cdr3_aa: CASSHSVRGQDEQYF; cdr3_nt: TGTGCCAGCAGTCACTCGGTTAGGGGGCAAGACGAGCAGTACTTC
j_call: TRBJ2-3; v_call: TRBV10-1; cdr3_length: 15; clone_size: NA; d_call: NA; cdr3_aa: CASSESSSSTGTQYF; cdr3_nt: TGCGCCAGCAGTGAGAGCAGTTCTAGCACAGGTACGCAGTATTTT
j_call: TRBJ2-1; v_call: TRBV28; cdr3_length: 11; clone_size: many; d_call: NA; cdr3_aa: CASSIGTREFF; cdr3_nt: TGTGCCAGCTCCATCGGGACTCGGGAGTTCTTC
j_call: TRBJ1-2; v_call: TRBV6-5; cdr3_length: 16; clone_size: once; d_call: NA; cdr3_aa: CASSQVTGSGIYGYTF; cdr3_nt: TGTGCCAGCAGTCAAGTAACAGGGAGCGGAATCTATGGCTACACCTTC
j_call: TRBJ2-7; v_call: TRBV29-1; cdr3_length: 13; clone_size: NA; d_call: TRBD1; cdr3_aa: CSVEGQGTYEQYF; cdr3_nt: TGCAGCGTTGAAGGACAGGGCACCTACGAGCAGTACTTC
j_call: TRBJ2-7; v_call: TRBV20-1; cdr3_length: 17; clone_size: many; d_call: TRBD2; cdr3_aa: CSASFPIAGGPSYEQYF; cdr3_nt: TGCAGTGCTAGTTTCCCCATCGCGGGAGGGCCGTCCTACGAGCAGTACTTC
j_call: TRBJ1-4; v_call: TRBV15; cdr3_length: 15; clone_size: many; d_call: NA; cdr3_aa: CATSKEGRINEKLFF; cdr3_nt: TGTGCCACCAGCAAAGAAGGACGGATTAATGAAAAACTGTTTTTT
j_call: TRBJ2-3; v_call: TRBV30; cdr3_length: 15; clone_size: few; d_call: TRBD1; cdr3_aa: CAGQTGTGWTDTQYF; cdr3_nt: TGTGCCGGGCAAACCGGGACAGGATGGACAGATACGCAGTATTTT
j_call: TRBJ2-5; v_call: TRBV7-2; cdr3_length: 12; clone_size: many; d_call: NA; cdr3_aa: CASSRYQETQYF; cdr3_nt: TGTGCCAGCAGCCGTTACCAAGAGACCCAGTACTTC
j_call: TRBJ1-2; v_call: TRBV10-3; cdr3_length: 13; clone_size: once; d_call: NA; cdr3_aa: CAISDGQIYGYTF; cdr3_nt: TGTGCCATCAGTGACGGGCAAATCTATGGCTACACCTTC
j_call: TRBJ2-1; v_call: TRBV29-1; cdr3_length: 11; clone_size: NA; d_call: NA; cdr3_aa: CSASAGNEQFF; cdr3_nt: TGCAGCGCTAGCGCAGGGAATGAGCAGTTCTTC
j_call: TRBJ2-5; v_call: TRBV9; cdr3_length: 13; clone_size: NA; d_call: NA; cdr3_aa: CASSVRQRGTQYF; cdr3_nt: TGTGCCAGCAGCGTAAGGCAGAGAGGGACCCAGTACTTC
j_call: TRBJ2-3; v_call: TRBV13; cdr3_length: 20; clone_size: few; d_call: TRBD2; cdr3_aa: CASSTPPLQTSGYALDTQYF; cdr3_nt: TGTGCCAGCAGCACGCCGCCATTACAGACTAGCGGCTATGCACTGGATACGCAGTATTTT
j_call: TRBJ2-2; v_call: TRBV12-3/TRBV12-4; cdr3_length: 15; clone_size: NA; d_call: NA; cdr3_aa: CASSLGAGDVGELFF; cdr3_nt: TGTGCCAGCAGTTTAGGGGCAGGGGACGTCGGGGAGCTGTTTTTT
j_call: TRBJ1-4; v_call: TRBV5-1; cdr3_length: 14; clone_size: NA; d_call: NA; cdr3_aa: CARRLGAKAEKLFF; cdr3_nt: TGCGCCAGACGCCTTGGGGCCAAGGCGGAAAAACTGTTTTTT
j_call: TRBJ2-7; v_call: TRBV4-3; cdr3_length: 17; clone_size: many; d_call: TRBD2; cdr3_aa: CASSQVRTSGSIYEQYF; cdr3_nt: TGCGCCAGCAGCCAAGTTAGGACTAGCGGGAGTATCTACGAGCAGTACTTC
j_call: TRBJ2-3; v_call: TRBV9; cdr3_length: 15; clone_size: many; d_call: NA; cdr3_aa: CASSKLAGATDTQYF; cdr3_nt: TGTGCCAGCAGCAAACTAGCTGGGGCCACAGATACGCAGTATTTT
j_call: TRBJ1-5; v_call: TRBV19; cdr3_length: 16; clone_size: many; d_call: NA; cdr3_aa: CASVDILLGSNQPQHF; cdr3_nt: TGTGCCAGTGTAGACATCCTCCTAGGGAGCAATCAGCCCCAGCATTTT
j_call: TRBJ1-2; v_call: TRBV20-1; cdr3_length: 15; clone_size: many; d_call: NA; cdr3_aa: CSAQRAGEVERGYTF; cdr3_nt: TGCAGTGCCCAAAGGGCAGGGGAAGTTGAGCGTGGCTACACCTTC
j_call: TRBJ2-7; v_call: TRBV29-1; cdr3_length: 12; clone_size: NA; d_call: NA; cdr3_aa: CSVRGVGYEQYF; cdr3_nt: TGCAGCGTTCGGGGAGTCGGGTACGAGCAGTACTTC
j_call: TRBJ2-6; v_call: TRBV12-3/TRBV12-4; cdr3_length: 12; clone_size: many; d_call: NA; cdr3_aa: CASSPRSHVLTF; cdr3_nt: TGTGCCAGCAGTCCTCGCTCCCACGTCCTGACTTTC
j_call: TRBJ1-2; v_call: TRBV5-6; cdr3_length: 14; clone_size: NA; d_call: NA; cdr3_aa: CASGGGGARYGYTF; cdr3_nt: TGTGCCAGCGGCGGGGGAGGAGCCCGATATGGCTACACCTTC
j_call: TRBJ1-4; v_call: TRBV12-3/TRBV12-4; cdr3_length: 16; clone_size: many; d_call: NA; cdr3_aa: CASSLSGGGTNEKLFF; cdr3_nt: TGTGCCAGCAGTTTAAGCGGTGGAGGAACTAATGAAAAACTGTTTTTT
j_call: TRBJ1-6; v_call: TRBV20-1; cdr3_length: 12; clone_size: many; d_call: NA; cdr3_aa: CSAHTPESPLHF; cdr3_nt: TGCAGTGCCCATACCCCAGAATCACCCCTCCACTTT
j_call: TRBJ2-7; v_call: TRBV30; cdr3_length: 14; clone_size: many; d_call: NA; cdr3_aa: CAWKGLRSSYEQYF; cdr3_nt: TGTGCCTGGAAAGGTCTACGCAGCTCCTACGAGCAGTACTTC
j_call: TRBJ2-1; v_call: TRBV4-3; cdr3_length: 18; clone_size: many; d_call: TRBD2; cdr3_aa: CASSQELAGAFSYNEQFF; cdr3_nt: TGCGCCAGCAGCCAAGAACTAGCGGGAGCTTTCTCCTACAATGAGCAGTTCTTC
j_call: TRBJ2-3; v_call: TRBV10-3; cdr3_length: 16; clone_size: NA; d_call: NA; cdr3_aa: CAISESGRQDTDTQYF; cdr3_nt: TGTGCCATCAGTGAGTCGGGGAGACAGGACACAGATACGCAGTATTTT
j_call: TRBJ2-7; v_call: TRBV7-2; cdr3_length: 15; clone_size: many; d_call: TRBD2; cdr3_aa: CASSLSGTSGIEQYF; cdr3_nt: TGTGCCAGCAGCTTATCGGGGACTAGCGGAATCGAGCAGTACTTC
j_call: TRBJ2-7; v_call: TRBV15; cdr3_length: 19; clone_size: NA; d_call: TRBD2; cdr3_aa: CATSRVVPREASSSCEQYF; cdr3_nt: TGTGCCACCAGCAGAGTGGTCCCGCGGGAGGCCTCCAGCTCCTGCGAGCAGTACTTC
j_call: TRBJ1-2; v_call: TRBV3-1; cdr3_length: 14; clone_size: many; d_call: NA; cdr3_aa: CASSPQLTGGGYTF; cdr3_nt: TGTGCCAGCAGTCCTCAACTTACGGGGGGAGGCTACACCTTC
j_call: TRBJ2-7; v_call: TRBV29-1; cdr3_length: 14; clone_size: NA; d_call: TRBD1; cdr3_aa: CSVDATGGFSEQYF; cdr3_nt: TGCAGCGTTGATGCGACAGGGGGGTTTAGCGAGCAGTACTTC
j_call: TRBJ2-1; v_call: TRBV6-5; cdr3_length: 13; clone_size: NA; d_call: NA; cdr3_aa: CASRGQSYNEQFF; cdr3_nt: TGTGCCAGCAGAGGGCAGTCCTACAATGAGCAGTTCTTC
j_call: TRBJ1-2; v_call: TRBV24-1; cdr3_length: 12; clone_size: NA; d_call: NA; cdr3_aa: CATSDPGYGYTF; cdr3_nt: TGTGCCACCAGTGATCCCGGGTATGGCTACACCTTC
j_call: TRBJ2-7; v_call: TRBV27; cdr3_length: 13; clone_size: many; d_call: NA; cdr3_aa: CASSPLGPHEQYF; cdr3_nt: TGTGCCAGCAGTCCCCTGGGCCCGCACGAGCAGTACTTC